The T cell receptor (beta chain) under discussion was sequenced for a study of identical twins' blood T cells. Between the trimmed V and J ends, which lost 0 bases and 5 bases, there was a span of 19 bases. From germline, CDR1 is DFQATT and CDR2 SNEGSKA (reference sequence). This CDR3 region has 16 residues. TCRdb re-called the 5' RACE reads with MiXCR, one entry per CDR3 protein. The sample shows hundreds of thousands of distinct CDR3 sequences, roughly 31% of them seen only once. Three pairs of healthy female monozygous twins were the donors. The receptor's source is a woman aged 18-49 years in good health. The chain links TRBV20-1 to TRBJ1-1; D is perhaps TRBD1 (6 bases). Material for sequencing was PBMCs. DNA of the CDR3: TGCAGTGCTAGAGATCGGAGGGGGAAAGTCACGACTGAAGCTTTCTTT. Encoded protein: CSARDRRGKVTTEAFF.